This T cell receptor (beta chain) is drawn from a study of technical replicates of blood from a handful of donors. The CDR3 has 16 residues. V lost 0 bases, J lost 1 base, and 10 bases lay in between. Looked up from germline, CDR1 is SGDLS and CDR2 is YYNGEE. This clone has a single count. Some clones are missing from TCRdb's copy, which holds only in-frame ones; the method was immunoSEQ multiplex PCR. Of more than 90,000 clones in the sample, roughly 95% are singletons; the top ten hold about 0.3%. This chain links TRBV9 with TRBJ2-2; D is ambiguous. Sequenced input: T cells isolated from PBMCs. This clonotype originated in a human donor in good health. CDR3 protein: CASSVENGENTGELFF. CDR3 nucleotide sequence: TGTGCCAGCAGCGTAGAAAACGGAGAGAACACCGGGGAGCTGTTTTTT.